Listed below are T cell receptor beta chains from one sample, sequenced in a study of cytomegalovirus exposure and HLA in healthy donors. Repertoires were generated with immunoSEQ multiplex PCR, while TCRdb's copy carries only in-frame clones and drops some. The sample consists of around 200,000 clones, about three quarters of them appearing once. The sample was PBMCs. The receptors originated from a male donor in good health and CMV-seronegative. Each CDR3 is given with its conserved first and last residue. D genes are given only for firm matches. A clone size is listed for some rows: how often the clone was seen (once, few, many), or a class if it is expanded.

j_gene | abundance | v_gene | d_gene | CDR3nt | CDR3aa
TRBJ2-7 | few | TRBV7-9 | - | TGTGCCAGCAGCCCCGGCGGCTACGAGCAGTACTTC | CASSPGGYEQYF
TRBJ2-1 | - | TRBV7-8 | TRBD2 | TGTGCCAGCAGCTTCTGGCTAGCGGGAGGAAATAGCTCCTACAATGAGCAGTTCTTC | CASSFWLAGGNSSYNEQFF
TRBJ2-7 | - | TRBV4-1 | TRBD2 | TGCGCCAGCAGCCAAATTATTAGCGGGGACGAGCAGTACTTC | CASSQIISGDEQYF
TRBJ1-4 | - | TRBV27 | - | TGTGCCAGCAGTTTAATCAGGGCAACTAATGAAAAACTGTTTTTT | CASSLIRATNEKLFF
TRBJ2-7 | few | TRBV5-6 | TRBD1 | TGTGCCAGCATCTTGCTCACAGGGGGACACGAGCAGTACTTC | CASILLTGGHEQYF
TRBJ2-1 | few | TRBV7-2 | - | TGTGCCAGCAGCTTATCTACCCATGAGCAGTTCTTC | CASSLSTHEQFF
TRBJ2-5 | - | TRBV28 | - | TGTGCCACCACAGGGTGGAGTCTTAGAGAGACCCAGTACTTC | CATTGWSLRETQYF
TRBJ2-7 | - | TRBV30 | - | TGTGCCCGACGGGGTTGCCCCTACGAGCAGTACTTC | CARRGCPYEQYF
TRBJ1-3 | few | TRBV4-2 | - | TGTGCCAGCAGCCAAGATAAAGGCGGCTCTGGAAACACCATATATTTT | CASSQDKGGSGNTIYF
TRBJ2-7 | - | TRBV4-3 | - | TGCGCCAGCAGCCAAGAGGGGGGTAGAGACTACGAGCAGTACTTC | CASSQEGGRDYEQYF
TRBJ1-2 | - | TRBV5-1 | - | TGCGCCAGCAGCCCAGAGGCTAACTATGGCTACACCTTC | CASSPEANYGYTF
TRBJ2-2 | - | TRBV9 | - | TGTGCCAGCAGCCTATGGAGCCAGGGAGGCACCGGGGAGCTGTTTTTT | CASSLWSQGGTGELFF
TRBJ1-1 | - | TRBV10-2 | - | TGCGCCAGCACTGACAGGCGGAACACTGAAGCTTTCTTT | CASTDRRNTEAFF
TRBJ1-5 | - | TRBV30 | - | TGTGCCTGGAGCCGGGACAATCAGCCCCAGCATTTT | CAWSRDNQPQHF
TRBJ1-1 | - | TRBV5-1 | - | TGCGCCAGCAGCCCTTCGAGAGTTAACACTGAAGCTTTCTTT | CASSPSRVNTEAFF
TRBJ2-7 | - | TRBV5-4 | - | TGTGCCAGCAGCCCGGACAATTACGAGCAGTACTTC | CASSPDNYEQYF
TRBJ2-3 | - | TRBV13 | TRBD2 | TGTGCCAGCAGCCCCCGGGAGGGCCAAGATACGCAGTATTTT | CASSPREGQDTQYF
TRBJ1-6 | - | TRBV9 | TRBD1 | TGTGCCAGCAGCACACGGACAGGGGATAATTCACCCCTCCACTTT | CASSTRTGDNSPLHF
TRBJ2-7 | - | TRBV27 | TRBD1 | TGTGCCAGCAGTTCCCTTGGACAGGGGGCGCGGGAGCAGTACTTC | CASSSLGQGAREQYF
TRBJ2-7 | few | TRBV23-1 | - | TGCGCCAGCAGTCAAACAGGGCCCTACGAGCAGTACTTC | CASSQTGPYEQYF
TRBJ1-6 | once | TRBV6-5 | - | TGTGCCAGCAGTTACCAGGGTAGTAATTCACCCCTCCACTTT | CASSYQGSNSPLHF
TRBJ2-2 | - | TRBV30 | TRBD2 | TGTGCCTGGAGCTATGGACTAGTGAACACCGGGGAGCTGTTTTTT | CAWSYGLVNTGELFF
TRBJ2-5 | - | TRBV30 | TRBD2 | TGTGCCTGGACCTCTAGCGGAAAGACCCAGTACTTC | CAWTSSGKTQYF
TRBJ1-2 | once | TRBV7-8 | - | TGTGCCAGCAGCCCCGCGCAGGGTGGGTATGGCTACACCTTC | CASSPAQGGYGYTF
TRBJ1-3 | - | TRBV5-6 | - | TGTGCCAGCAGCTTCCCTCCAGGGCAATCTGGAAACACCATATATTTT | CASSFPPGQSGNTIYF
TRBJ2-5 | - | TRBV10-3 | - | TGTGCCATCAGTTCCTACAGGGAAGAGACCCAGTACTTC | CAISSYREETQYF